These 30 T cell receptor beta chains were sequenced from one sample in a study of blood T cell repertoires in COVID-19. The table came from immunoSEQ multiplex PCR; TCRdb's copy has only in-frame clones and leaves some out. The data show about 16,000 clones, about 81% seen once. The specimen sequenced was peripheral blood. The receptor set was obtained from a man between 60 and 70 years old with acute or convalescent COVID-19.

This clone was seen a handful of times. CDR3 protein: CASSVWGGVAYNEQFF. CDR3 in DNA: TGTGCCAGCAGTGTTTGGGGCGGGGTTGCCTACAATGAGCAGTTCTTC. The chain recombines TRBV6-1 with TRBJ2-1, with TRBD2 as a possible D gene (6 bases). CDR3 length: 16 amino acids. Trimming stripped 4 bases from V and 2 bases from J, with 15 bases between. The germline V gene encodes CDR1 MNHNS and CDR2 SASEGT.

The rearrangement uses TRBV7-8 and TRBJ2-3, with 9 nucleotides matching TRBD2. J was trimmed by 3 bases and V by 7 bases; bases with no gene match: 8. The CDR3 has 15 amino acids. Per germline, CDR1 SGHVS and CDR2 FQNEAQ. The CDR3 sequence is CASTRAGGGTDTQYF. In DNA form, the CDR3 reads TGTGCCAGCACCCGAGCGGGGGGTGGGACAGATACGCAGTATTTT.

Here the CDR3 DNA reads TGTGCCAGCAGTTCGTATGGGGGGGTTTACAATGAGCAGTTCTTC. Translating it yields CASSSYGGVYNEQFF. The gene calls are TRBV27 and TRBJ2-1; 7 bases agree with TRBD2. Germline V CDR1 and CDR2: MNHEY, SMNVEV (reference sequence). V dropped 4 bases and J dropped 4; count of bases not matched to a gene: 7. The CDR3 contains 15 residues.

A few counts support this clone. The chain's CDR3 is CASSPPGRGYTF. CDR3 in DNA: TGCGCCAGCAGCCCCCCGGGGAGGGGCTACACCTTC. This rearrangement joins TRBV4-1 to TRBJ1-2; D is ambiguous. The CDR3 has 12 residues. CDR1 is MGHRA, CDR2 YSYEKL, per germline. The V end was cut by 4 bases, the J end by 8 bases, with 11 bases between.

The CDR3 is CASSANRKPGQENYGYTF. CDR3 nucleotide sequence: TGTGCCAGCTCAGCGAACCGGAAGCCGGGACAGGAGAACTATGGCTACACCTTC. J is TRBJ1-2 and V is TRBV18; TRBD1 matches 8 bases. The CDR3 spans 18 residues. The V and J ends lost 5 bases and 2 bases, in that order; junction bases with no gene match: 16. CDR1 and CDR2 (germline): KGHSH, LQKENI. Looking up the rest from reference TRBV18 and TRBJ1-2 gives the full variable domain: NAGVMQNPRHLVRRRGQEARLRCSPMKGHSHVYWYRQLPEEGLKFMVYLQKENIIDESGMPKERFSAEFPKEGPSILRIQQVVRGDSAAYFCASSANRKPGQENYGYTFGSGTRLTVV.

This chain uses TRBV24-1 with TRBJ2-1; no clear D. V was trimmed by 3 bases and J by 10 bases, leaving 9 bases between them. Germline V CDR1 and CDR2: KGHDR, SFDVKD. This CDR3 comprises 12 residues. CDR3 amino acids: CATSDPSREQFF. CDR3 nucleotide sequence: TGTGCCACCAGTGATCCTTCACGGGAGCAGTTCTTC.

The CDR3 here is CASTLGGGGYNEQFF. CDR3 in DNA: TGTGCCAGCACCCTTGGGGGCGGGGGGTACAATGAGCAGTTCTTC. This chain connects TRBV7-3 to TRBJ2-1, with TRBD2 identical over 8 bases. CDR1 and CDR2 (germline): SGHTA, FQGTGA. With 7 bases clipped from V and 4 bases from J, the junction kept 9 bases outside the gene matches. CDR3 length: 15 residues.

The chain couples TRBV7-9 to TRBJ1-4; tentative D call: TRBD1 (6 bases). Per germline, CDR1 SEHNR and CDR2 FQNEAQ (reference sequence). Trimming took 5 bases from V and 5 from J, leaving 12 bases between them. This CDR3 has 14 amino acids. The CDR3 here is CASSPQGENEKLFF. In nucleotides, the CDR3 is TGTGCCAGCAGCCCACAGGGAGAAAATGAAAAACTGTTTTTT.

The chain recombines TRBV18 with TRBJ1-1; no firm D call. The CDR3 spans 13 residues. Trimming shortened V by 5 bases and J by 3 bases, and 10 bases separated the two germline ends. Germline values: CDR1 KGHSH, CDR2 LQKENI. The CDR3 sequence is CASSESGDTEAFF. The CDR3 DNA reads TGTGCCAGCTCAGAATCCGGGGACACTGAAGCTTTCTTT.

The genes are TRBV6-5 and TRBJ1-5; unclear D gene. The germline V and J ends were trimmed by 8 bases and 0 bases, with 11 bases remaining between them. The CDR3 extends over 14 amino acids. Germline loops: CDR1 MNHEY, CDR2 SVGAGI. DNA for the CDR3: TGTGCCAGCGCCCGGGGTACTAGCAATCAGCCCCAGCATTTT. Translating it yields CASARGTSNQPQHF.

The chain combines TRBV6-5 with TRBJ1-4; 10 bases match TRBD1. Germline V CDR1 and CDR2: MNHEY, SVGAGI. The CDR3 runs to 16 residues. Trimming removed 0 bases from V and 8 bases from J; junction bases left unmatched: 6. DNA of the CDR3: TGTGCCAGCAGTTACTCAATGGGGACAGGGGTGGAAAAACTGTTTTTT. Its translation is CASSYSMGTGVEKLFF.

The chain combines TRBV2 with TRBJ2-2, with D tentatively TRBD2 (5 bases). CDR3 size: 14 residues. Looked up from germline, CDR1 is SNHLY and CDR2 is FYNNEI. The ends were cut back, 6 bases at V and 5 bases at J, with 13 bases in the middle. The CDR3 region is CASRGHPGTGELFF. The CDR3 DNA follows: TGTGCCAGCAGGGGTCACCCGGGGACCGGGGAGCTGTTTTTT.

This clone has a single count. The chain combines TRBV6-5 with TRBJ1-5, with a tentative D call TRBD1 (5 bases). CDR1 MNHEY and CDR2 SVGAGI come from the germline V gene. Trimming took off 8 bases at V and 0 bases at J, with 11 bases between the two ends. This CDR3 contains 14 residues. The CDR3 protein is CASGGEFSNQPQHF. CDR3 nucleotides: TGTGCCAGCGGGGGGGAATTTAGCAATCAGCCCCAGCATTTT.

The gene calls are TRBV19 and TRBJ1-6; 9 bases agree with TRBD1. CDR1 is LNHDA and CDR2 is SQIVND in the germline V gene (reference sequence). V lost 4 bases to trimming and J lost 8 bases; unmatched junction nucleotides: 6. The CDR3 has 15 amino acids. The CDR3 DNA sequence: TGTGCCAGTAGTACGGTGGGACAGGGACATTCACCCCTCCACTTT. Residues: CASSTVGQGHSPLHF. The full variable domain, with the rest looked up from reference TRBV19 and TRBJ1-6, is DGGITQSPKYLFRKEGQNVTLSCEQNLNHDAMYWYRQDPGQGLRLIYYSQIVNDFQKGDIAEGYSVSREKKESFPLTVTSAQKNPTAFYLCASSTVGQGHSPLHFGNGTRLTVT.

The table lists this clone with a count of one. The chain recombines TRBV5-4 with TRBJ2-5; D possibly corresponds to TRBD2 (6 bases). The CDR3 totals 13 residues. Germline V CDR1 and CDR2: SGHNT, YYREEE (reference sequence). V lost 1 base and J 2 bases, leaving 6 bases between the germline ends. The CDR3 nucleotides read TGTGCCAGCAGCTTGCGGGGGCAAGAGACCCAGTACTTC. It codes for CASSLRGQETQYF.

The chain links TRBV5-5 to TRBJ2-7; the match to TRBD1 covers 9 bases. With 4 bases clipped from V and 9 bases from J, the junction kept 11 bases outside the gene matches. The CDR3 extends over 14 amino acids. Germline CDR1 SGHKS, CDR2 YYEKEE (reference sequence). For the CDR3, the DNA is TGTGCCAGCAGCGGGACAGGGTCACCTCAAGGGCAGTACTTC. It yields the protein CASSGTGSPQGQYF.

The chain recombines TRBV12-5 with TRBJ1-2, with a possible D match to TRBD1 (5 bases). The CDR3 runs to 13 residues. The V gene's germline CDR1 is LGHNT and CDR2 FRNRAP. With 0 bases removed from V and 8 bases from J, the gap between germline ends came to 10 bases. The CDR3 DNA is TGTGCTAGTGGTTTGGTACCCACAGGAGGCTACACCTTC. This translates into CASGLVPTGGYTF.

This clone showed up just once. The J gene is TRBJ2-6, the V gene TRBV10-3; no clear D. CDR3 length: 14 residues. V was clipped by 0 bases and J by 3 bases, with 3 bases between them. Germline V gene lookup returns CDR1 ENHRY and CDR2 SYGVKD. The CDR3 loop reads CAISESSGANVLTF. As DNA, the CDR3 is TGTGCCATCAGTGAGTCGAGTGGGGCCAACGTCCTGACTTTC.

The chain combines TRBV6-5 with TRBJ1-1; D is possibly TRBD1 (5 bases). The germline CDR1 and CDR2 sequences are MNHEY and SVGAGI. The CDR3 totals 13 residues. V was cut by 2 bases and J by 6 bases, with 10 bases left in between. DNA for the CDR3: TGTGCCAGCAGTTACGGGATGGGGCCTGAAGCTTTCTTT. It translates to CASSYGMGPEAFF.

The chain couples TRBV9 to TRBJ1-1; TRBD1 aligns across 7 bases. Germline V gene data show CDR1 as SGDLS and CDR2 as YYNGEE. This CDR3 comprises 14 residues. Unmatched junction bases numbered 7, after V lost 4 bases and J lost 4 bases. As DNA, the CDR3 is TGTGCCAGCAGCCAAACCACAGGGGTCACTGAAGCTTTCTTT. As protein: CASSQTTGVTEAFF.

The CDR3 DNA reads as TGTGCCAGCAGTTTAGCGCTAAATGAGCAGTTCTTC. Its protein is CASSLALNEQFF. The V gene is TRBV12-3 or TRBV12-4, the J gene TRBJ2-1; unclear D gene. This CDR3 comprises 12 residues. The V gene lost 0 bases and the J gene lost 7 bases, with 4 bases spanning the gap.

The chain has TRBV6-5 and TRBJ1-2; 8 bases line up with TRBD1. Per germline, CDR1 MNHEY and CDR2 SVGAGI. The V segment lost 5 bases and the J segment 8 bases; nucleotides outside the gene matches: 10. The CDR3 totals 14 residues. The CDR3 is CASSTRTGFGGYTF. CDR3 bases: TGTGCCAGCAGTACCCGGACAGGGTTTGGAGGCTACACCTTC.

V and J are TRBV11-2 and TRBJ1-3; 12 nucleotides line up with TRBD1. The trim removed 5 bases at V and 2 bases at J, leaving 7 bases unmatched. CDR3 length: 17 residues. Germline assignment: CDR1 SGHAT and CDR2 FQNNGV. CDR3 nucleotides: TGTGCCAGCAGCATGGGACAGGGGGCTAGGACTGGAAACACCATATATTTT. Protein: CASSMGQGARTGNTIYF.

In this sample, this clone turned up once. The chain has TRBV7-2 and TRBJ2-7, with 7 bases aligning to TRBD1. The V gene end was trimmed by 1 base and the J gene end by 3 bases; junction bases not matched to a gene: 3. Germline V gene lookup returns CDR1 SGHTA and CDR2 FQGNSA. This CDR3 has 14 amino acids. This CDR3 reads CASSLGTGVYEQYF. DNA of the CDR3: TGTGCCAGCAGCTTAGGGACAGGAGTCTACGAGCAGTACTTC.

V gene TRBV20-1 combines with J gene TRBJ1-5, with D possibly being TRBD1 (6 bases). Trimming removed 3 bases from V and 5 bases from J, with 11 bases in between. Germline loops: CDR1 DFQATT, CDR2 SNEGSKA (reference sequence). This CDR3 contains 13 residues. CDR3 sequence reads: CSASGGRDQPQHF. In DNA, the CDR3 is TGCAGTGCTAGTGGGGGGCGAGATCAGCCCCAGCATTTT.

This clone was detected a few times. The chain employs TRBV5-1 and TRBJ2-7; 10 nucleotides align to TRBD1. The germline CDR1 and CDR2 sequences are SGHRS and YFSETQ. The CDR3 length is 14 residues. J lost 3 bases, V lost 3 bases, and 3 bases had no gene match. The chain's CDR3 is CASSSRDRGYEQYF. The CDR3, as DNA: TGCGCCAGCAGCTCCCGGGACAGGGGCTACGAGCAGTACTTC.

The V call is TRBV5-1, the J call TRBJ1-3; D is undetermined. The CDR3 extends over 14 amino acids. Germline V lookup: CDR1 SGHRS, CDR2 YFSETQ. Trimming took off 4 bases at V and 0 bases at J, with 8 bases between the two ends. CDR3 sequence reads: CASSDGSSGNTIYF. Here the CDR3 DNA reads TGCGCCAGCAGCGACGGGAGCTCTGGAAACACCATATATTTT.

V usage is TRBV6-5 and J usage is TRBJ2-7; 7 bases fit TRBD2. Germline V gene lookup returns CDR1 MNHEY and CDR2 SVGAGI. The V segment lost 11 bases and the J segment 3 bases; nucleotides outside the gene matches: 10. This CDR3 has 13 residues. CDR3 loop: CARPEGGVYEQYF. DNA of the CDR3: TGTGCCCGCCCCGAGGGAGGGGTCTACGAGCAGTACTTC.

CDR3 sequence reads: CASSTNREAFF. CDR3 DNA: TGCGCCAGCAGCACGAACCGGGAGGCTTTCTTT. The chain has TRBV5-1 and TRBJ1-1; D is ambiguous. V shed 4 bases and J shed 11 bases, with 12 bases lying between them. This CDR3 is 11 amino acids long. The germline V gene encodes CDR1 SGHRS and CDR2 YFSETQ. Combining the CDR3 with reference TRBV5-1 and TRBJ1-1 gives the whole variable domain KAGVTQTPRYLIKTRGQQVTLSCSPISGHRSVSWYQQTPGQGLQFLFEYFSETQRNKGNFPGRFSGRQFSNSRSEMNVSTLELGDSALYLCASSTNREAFFGQGTRLTVV.

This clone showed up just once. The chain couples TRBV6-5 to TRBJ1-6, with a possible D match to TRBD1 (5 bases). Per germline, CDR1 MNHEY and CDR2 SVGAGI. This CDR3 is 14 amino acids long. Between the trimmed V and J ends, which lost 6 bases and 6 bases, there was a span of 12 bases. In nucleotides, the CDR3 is TGTGCCAGCAGACCAGGGTTACTTAATTCACCCCTCCACTTT. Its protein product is CASRPGLLNSPLHF.